This TCR beta chain was obtained from a study of cytomegalovirus exposure and HLA in healthy donors. For the study at large: The roughly 120 validation repertoires and the roughly 690 first-cohort repertoires shared a platform, a later analysis reported.

Concerning this clone itself: Its antigen is currently unknown.

V lost 7 bases and J lost 6, with 7 bases in between. The CDR3 runs 10 residues. Germline V gene lookup returns CDR1 SQVTM and CDR2 ANQGSEA. It was the roughly 130-subject validation cohort, separate from the 666-subject first cohort, to which the donors belonged. Study findings and constraints: Confirmation in vitro established that three CMV-associated chains were specific for CMV antigens.

Method: immunoSEQ multiplex PCR; TCRdb's copy keeps in-frame clones and lacks some. The sample comprises around 200,000 clones, 65% to 85% of which are singletons, and about 3% rests with the top ten. The clonotype comes from a woman between 18 and 29 years old in good health and CMV-seropositive. The chain has TRBV29-1 and TRBJ2-1; D is ambiguous. Specimen: PBMCs. CDR3 in amino acids: CSASFNEQFF. The CDR3 DNA sequence: TGCAGCGCTTCGTTCAATGAGCAGTTCTTC.